This T cell receptor beta chain is from a study of blood T cell repertoires in COVID-19 (dated by TCRdb to the early 2020s). Context from the whole study: Samples covering the acute and convalescent phases of COVID-19 were provided by collaborators in the United States, Italy and Spain. The material from the prospective study consisted of cDNA or gDNA derived from T cells, B-cell-depleted T cells, or PBMCs. Subjects who had been exposed to COVID-19, were actively infected with it, or had recovered from it provided the deeply sampled blood TCRbeta repertoires that made up the dataset. The repertoires were made available in a free public database intended to serve as a resource for research on the immune response to SARS-CoV-2. The samples were drawn from the first 160 participants of the ongoing ImmuneRACE study and from 950 to 1,500 subjects provided by 6 global collaborators. Sample metadata almost always included a de-identified subject ID, COVID-19 status, age in years and sex. Where available, HLA class I and class II types were obtained from metadata supplied by the sample provider rather than from assay-based typing.

To note about this clone: Its antigen target is currently unknown. Base qualities are missing; no much larger clone stands one base away.

The investigation overall reported the following: How much clinical and demographic metadata was included differed by source and by participant, and the metadata was provided uncurated.

The immunoSEQ Assay, a bias-controlled multiplex PCR, was used to amplify TCRbeta CDR3 regions from genomic DNA. The authors' pipeline ran thus. Within the assay, amplification of reference gene primers was used to estimate how many nucleated cells each sample contained. To quantify the absolute abundance of each unique TCRbeta CDR3 rearrangement, sequence reads were collapsed and filtered. Productive Simpson clonality was computed per sample as the square root of Simpson's diversity index over productive rearrangements. As stored in TCRdb, this immuneACCESS dataset retains in-frame rearrangements with V and J assigned. A fraction of the clones does not appear; measured against another copy, unresolved V genes explain less than half of the discrepancy, and the remainder lacks a known reason. V and J calls and clone size are those listed in that table; D and trimming were worked out from the DNA. For this sample the table gives approximately 110,000 clones, of which about 81% were detected only once. The top ten hold under 8% of the sample.

Whole blood was collected in K2EDTA tubes by collaborating institutions according to the institutions' own protocols. For TCRbeta analysis, collaborator samples were shipped as frozen whole blood, as isolated PBMCs, or as DNA extracted from either sample type. The CDR3 has 15 amino acids, counting the end cysteine and phenylalanine. The sequence is cut down to CDR3 DNA, 45 bases in frame from base 1. Relative to germline, V is 3 bases shorter and J is 0 bases shorter, with 11 bases between their ends. Sequences SGDLS (CDR1) and YYNGEE (CDR2) are obtained from the germline V gene. The chain is made from TRBV9 and TRBJ2-3, with the D gene not confidently named. The sequenced material came from peripheral blood. The clonotype originates from a man between 65 and 85 years old with acute or convalescent COVID-19. The CDR3: CASSGGGTSTDTQYF. The DNA is TGTGCCAGCAGCGGTGGTGGTACTAGCACAGATACGCAGTATTTT. The full variable domain, completed from the reference TRBV9 and TRBJ2-3 proteins outside the CDR3, reads DSGVTQTPKHLITATGQRVTLRCSPRSGDLSVYWYQQSLDQGLQFLIQYYNGEERAKGNILERFSAQQFPDLHSELNLSSLELGDSALYFCASSGGGTSTDTQYFGPGTRLTVL.